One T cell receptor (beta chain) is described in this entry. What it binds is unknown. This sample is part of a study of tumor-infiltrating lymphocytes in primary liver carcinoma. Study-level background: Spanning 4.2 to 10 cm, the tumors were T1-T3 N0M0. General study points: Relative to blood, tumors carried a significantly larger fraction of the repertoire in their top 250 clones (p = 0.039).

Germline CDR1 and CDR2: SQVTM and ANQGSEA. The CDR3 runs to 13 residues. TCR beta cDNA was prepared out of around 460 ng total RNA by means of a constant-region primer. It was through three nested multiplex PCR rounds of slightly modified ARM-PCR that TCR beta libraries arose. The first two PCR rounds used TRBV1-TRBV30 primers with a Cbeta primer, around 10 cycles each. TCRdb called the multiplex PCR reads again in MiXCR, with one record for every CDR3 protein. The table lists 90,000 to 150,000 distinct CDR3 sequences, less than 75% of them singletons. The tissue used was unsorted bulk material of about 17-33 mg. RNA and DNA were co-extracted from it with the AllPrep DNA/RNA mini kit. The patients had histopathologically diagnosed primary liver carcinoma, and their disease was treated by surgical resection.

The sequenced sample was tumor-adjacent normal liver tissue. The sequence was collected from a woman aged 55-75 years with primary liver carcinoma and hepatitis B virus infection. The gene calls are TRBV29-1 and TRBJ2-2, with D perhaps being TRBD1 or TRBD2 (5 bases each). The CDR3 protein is CNAMTVRVGELFF. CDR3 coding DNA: TGCAACGCTATGACAGTGAGGGTCGGGGAGCTGTTTTTT.